The 14 T cell receptor beta chains given below trace back to one sample, sequenced in a study of glioma-infiltrating T cells after dendritic cell vaccination. Clones were read by immunoSEQ multiplex PCR, and TCRdb kept only the in-frame ones, dropping some. This table holds roughly 60,000 clones, around nine tenths found once. Time point meaning: after dendritic cell vaccination, including at tumor progression/relapse. The source was blood, collected after dendritic cell vaccination. These receptors were taken from a human donor with glioblastoma.

The chain employs TRBV9 and TRBJ2-7; weak D call: TRBD1 (6 bases). Germline CDR1 and CDR2: SGDLS and YYNGEE. V was trimmed by 4 bases and J by 7 bases, leaving 12 bases between them. The CDR3 consists of 12 residues. Written as DNA, the CDR3 is TGTGCCAGCAGCCCTGGGACAAAGGAGCAGTACTTC. Its translation: CASSPGTKEQYF.

This clone was observed once. The V and J genes are TRBV5-8 and TRBJ1-2, with 8 bases aligning to TRBD1. Germline V gene sequence: CDR1 SGHTS, CDR2 YDEGEE. V was clipped by 2 bases and J by 6 bases; unmatched bases: 6. The CDR3 has 14 amino acids. Here the CDR3 reads CASSFFQGAHGYTF. The CDR3 DNA follows: TGTGCCAGCAGCTTTTTTCAGGGGGCGCATGGCTACACCTTC.

The chain couples TRBV6-5 to TRBJ1-1; 7 nucleotides agree with TRBD1. The CDR3 extends over 13 amino acids. Looked up from germline, CDR1 is MNHEY and CDR2 is SVGAGI. The V and J ends lost 6 bases and 6 bases, in that order; junction bases with no gene match: 7. This CDR3 is CASRLTGVAEAFF. CDR3 nucleotide sequence: TGTGCCAGCAGGTTAACAGGGGTGGCTGAAGCTTTCTTT.

The genes are TRBV7-2 and TRBJ1-2, with D unclear. The V and J ends lost 5 bases and 8 bases respectively, with 12 bases between them. Per the germline V gene, CDR1 is SGHTA and CDR2 is FQGNSA. The CDR3 spans 12 residues. CDR3 in amino acids: CASSPQSRGYTF. CDR3 nucleotide sequence: TGTGCCAGCAGCCCCCAAAGCAGGGGCTACACCTTC. The full variable domain, its missing parts supplied by reference TRBV7-2 and TRBJ1-2, is GAGVSQSPSNKVTEKGKDVELRCDPISGHTALYWYRQSLGQGLEFLIYFQGNSAPDKSGLPSDRFSAERTGGSVSTLTIQRTQQEDSAVYLCASSPQSRGYTFGSGTRLTVV.

The chain links TRBV30 to TRBJ1-4, with D possibly being TRBD1 (6 bases). Per germline, CDR1 GTSNPN and CDR2 SVGIG (reference sequence). Trimming removed 1 base at V and 7 bases at J, with 16 bases between. The CDR3 runs to 15 residues. The CDR3 sequence: CAWSGSLGTSEKLFF. The CDR3 DNA reads as TGTGCCTGGAGTGGTTCGCTCGGGACATCTGAAAAACTGTTTTTT.

This chain connects TRBV7-6 to TRBJ2-5, with 9 positions matching TRBD2. The CDR3 totals 17 residues. The junction had 13 bases not matched to a gene; V was cut back by 1 base and J by 7 bases. Germline V gene data show CDR1 as SGHVS and CDR2 as FNYEAQ. The DNA of the CDR3 is TGTGCCAGCAGCTTAGAGGGAGCGGGACTAGCCCCCGGGACCCAGTACTTC. This encodes CASSLEGAGLAPGTQYF.

This rearrangement joins TRBV7-9 to TRBJ1-1; a weak D match, TRBD1 (5 bases). Per germline, CDR1 SEHNR and CDR2 FQNEAQ (reference sequence). The CDR3 length is 15 residues. Trimming stripped 1 base from V and 5 bases from J, with 14 bases between. The CDR3 nucleotides are TGTGCCAGCAGCTTAGTGTCGACAGCTCGGACTGAAGCTTTCTTT. Translation: CASSLVSTARTEAFF. Full variable domain (remainder filled in from reference TRBV7-9 and TRBJ1-1): DTGVSQNPRHKITKRGQNVTFRCDPISEHNRLYWYRQTLGQGPEFLTYFQNEAQLEKSRLLSDRFSAERPKGSFSTLEIQRTEQGDSAMYLCASSLVSTARTEAFFGQGTRLTVV.

The chain links TRBV6-5 to TRBJ2-1, with 9 bases aligning to TRBD1. The CDR3 loop spans 15 amino acids. V shed 4 bases and J 2 bases; nucleotides not matched to a gene: 3. Germline CDR1 MNHEY, CDR2 SVGAGI. The CDR3 DNA follows: TGTGCCAGCAGTTCCCGGGACAGGGCCTACAATGAGCAGTTCTTC. Translating it yields CASSSRDRAYNEQFF.

This clone appeared once. The chain has TRBV11-2 and TRBJ2-7, with 8 positions matching TRBD2. CDR1 is SGHAT and CDR2 is FQNNGV in the germline V gene. Unmatched junction bases numbered 9, after V lost 0 bases and J lost 2 bases. The CDR3 sequence is 17 residues long. CDR3 region: CASSLDFRAGVTYEQYF. CDR3 coding DNA: TGTGCCAGCAGCTTAGATTTCAGAGCGGGGGTGACCTACGAGCAGTACTTC.

In the case of this clone: One end of the junction is discordant with germline, which a read error may explain. This chain uses TRBV6-5 with TRBJ2-1, with TRBD2 matching 15 bases. Germline V CDR1 and CDR2: MNHEY, SVGAGI. The CDR3 loop spans 15 amino acids. The CDR3, as DNA: TGTGCCAGCAGGGGGACTAGCGGGGGGTACAGTGAGCAGTTCTTC. Protein product: CASRGTSGGYSEQFF.

The chain couples TRBV25-1 to TRBJ1-2, with 10 bases fitting TRBD1. Germline V gives CDR1 MGHDK, CDR2 SYGVNS. V shed 5 bases and J 3 bases; nucleotides not matched to a gene: 3. CDR3 length equals 14 residues. CDR3 protein: CASSSTGGHYGYTF. The CDR3 nucleotides are TGTGCCAGCAGTTCGACAGGGGGCCACTATGGCTACACCTTC.

J is TRBJ1-3 and V is TRBV11-2, with D hard to call. Germline V CDR1 and CDR2: SGHAT, FQNNGV. V was pared by 2 bases and J by 0 bases, with 11 bases between. CDR3 length equals 16 residues. The CDR3 reads CASSLQLADSGNTIYF. As DNA, the CDR3 is TGTGCCAGCAGCTTACAGTTGGCGGACTCTGGAAACACCATATATTTT.

The chain couples TRBV4-3 to TRBJ1-3; 7 bases match TRBD1. Germline V gene sequence: CDR1 LGHNA, CDR2 YSLEER. V was pared by 3 bases and J by 2 bases, with 4 bases of the junction left unmatched. The CDR3 totals 15 residues. The CDR3 here is CASSQGQGAGNTIYF. In nucleotides, the CDR3 is TGCGCCAGCAGCCAGGGGCAGGGGGCTGGAAACACCATATATTTT.

The chain links TRBV4-2 to TRBJ1-4; 10 bases are a match to TRBD1. Germline CDR1 and CDR2: LGHNA and YNFKEQ. Trimming cost V 4 bases and J 0 bases; bases outside gene matches: 2. This CDR3 is 16 amino acids long. The CDR3 coding sequence is TGTGCCAGCAGCCCGACAGGGGGCTCAACTAATGAAAAACTGTTTTTT. Protein product: CASSPTGGSTNEKLFF.